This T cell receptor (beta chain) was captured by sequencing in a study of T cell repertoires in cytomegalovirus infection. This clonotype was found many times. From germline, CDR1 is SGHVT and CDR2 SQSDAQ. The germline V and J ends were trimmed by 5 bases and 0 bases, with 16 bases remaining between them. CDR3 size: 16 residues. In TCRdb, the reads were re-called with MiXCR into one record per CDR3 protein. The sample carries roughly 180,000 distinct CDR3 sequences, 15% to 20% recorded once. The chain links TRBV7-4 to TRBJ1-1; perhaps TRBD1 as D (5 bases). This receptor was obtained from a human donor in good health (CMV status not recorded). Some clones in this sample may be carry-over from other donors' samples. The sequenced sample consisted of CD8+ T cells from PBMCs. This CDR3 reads CASSHPLRGMNTEAFF. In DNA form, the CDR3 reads TGTGCCAGCAGCCATCCACTTCGGGGGATGAACACTGAAGCTTTCTTT.